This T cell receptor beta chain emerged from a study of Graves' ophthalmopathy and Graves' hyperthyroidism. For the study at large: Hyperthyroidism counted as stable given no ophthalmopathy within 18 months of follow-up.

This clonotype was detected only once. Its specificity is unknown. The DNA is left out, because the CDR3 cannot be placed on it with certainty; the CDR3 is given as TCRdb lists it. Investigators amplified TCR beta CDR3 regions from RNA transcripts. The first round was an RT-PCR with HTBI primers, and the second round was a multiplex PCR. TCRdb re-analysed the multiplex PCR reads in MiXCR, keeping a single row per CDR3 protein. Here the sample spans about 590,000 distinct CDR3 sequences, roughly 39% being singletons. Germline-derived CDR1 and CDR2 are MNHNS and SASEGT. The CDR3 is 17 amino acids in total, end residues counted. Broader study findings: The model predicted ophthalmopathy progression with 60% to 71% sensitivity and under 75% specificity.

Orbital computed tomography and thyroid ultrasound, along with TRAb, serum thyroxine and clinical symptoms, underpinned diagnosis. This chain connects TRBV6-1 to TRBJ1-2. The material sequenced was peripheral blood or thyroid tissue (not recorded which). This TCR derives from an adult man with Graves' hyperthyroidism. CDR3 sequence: CASSEGDCAWGTVGYTF.